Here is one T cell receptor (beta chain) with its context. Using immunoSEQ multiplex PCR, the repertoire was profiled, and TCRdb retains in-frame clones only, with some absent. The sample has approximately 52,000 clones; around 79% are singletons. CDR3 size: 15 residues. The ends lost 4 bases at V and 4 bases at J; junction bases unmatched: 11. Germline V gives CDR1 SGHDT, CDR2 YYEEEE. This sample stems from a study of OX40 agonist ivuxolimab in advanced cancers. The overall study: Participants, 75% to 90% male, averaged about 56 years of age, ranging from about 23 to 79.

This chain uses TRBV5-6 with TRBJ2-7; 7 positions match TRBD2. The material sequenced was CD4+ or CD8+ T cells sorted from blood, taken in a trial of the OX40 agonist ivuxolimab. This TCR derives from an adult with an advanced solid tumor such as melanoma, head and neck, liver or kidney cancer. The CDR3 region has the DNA TGTGCCAGCAGCCCCGTCGGGGGGAGTGCATACGAGCAGTACTTC. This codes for CASSPVGGSAYEQYF.